The present entry profiles one T cell receptor (beta chain) with its context. Its binding antigen is unknown. Per-nucleotide qualities are absent, and no much larger clonotype sits a single base away. The collaborating institutions used their own protocols to collect whole blood in K2EDTA tubes. For TCRbeta analysis, collaborator samples were shipped as frozen whole blood, as isolated PBMCs, or as DNA extracted from either sample type. The immunoSEQ Assay, a bias-controlled multiplex PCR, was used to amplify TCRbeta CDR3 regions from genomic DNA. On the authors' methods: Nucleated cell counts per sample were estimated from amplification of reference gene primers within the assay. To quantify the absolute abundance of each unique TCRbeta CDR3 rearrangement, sequence reads were collapsed and filtered. Productive Simpson clonality was computed per sample as the square root of Simpson's diversity index over productive rearrangements. The immuneACCESS repertoire file appears here via TCRdb, limited to in-frame rearrangements. These files lack a portion of the clones; in checked studies, under half of the deficit traces to unresolved V genes, and the cause of the others is not known. The DNA was the basis for D and trimming; V, J and clone size are from that table. The sample table contains tens of thousands of clones; only one count was recorded for over 75% of them. The ten largest clones capture approximately 15% of the sample.

The sample originates from a study of blood T cell repertoires in COVID-19 (TCRdb year 2020). Broadly, across the study: Samples from collaborators originated in the United States, Italy and Spain and spanned both the acute and convalescent phases of COVID-19. Where available, HLA class I and class II types were taken from metadata supplied by the sample provider and were not determined by assay-based typing. Nearly every sample came with metadata listing a de-identified subject ID, COVID-19 status, age in years and sex. The dataset comprised deeply sampled blood TCRbeta repertoires from subjects exposed to, actively infected with, or recovered from COVID-19. The prospective study material was composed of cDNA or gDNA derived from T cells, B-cell-depleted T cells, or PBMCs. Samples came from the ongoing ImmuneRACE study (first 160 participants) plus 1,254 subjects from 6 global collaborators. The repertoires were released in a freely available public database meant as a resource for research on the immune response to SARS-CoV-2. Overall results and qualifications from the work: The amount of clinical and demographic metadata varied by source and participant and was provided uncurated.

The clonotype comes from a man between 65 and 85 years old with active COVID-19. Specimen: peripheral blood.

In nucleotide form, the sequence is TGCGCCAGCAGCGGGGCCTTCCGGACCCAGTACTTC. Translated, this is CASSGAFRTQYF. The V gene is TRBV5-1 and the J gene is TRBJ2-5, and possibly TRBD1, on 5 matching bases. Trimming costs V 4 bases and J 7 bases, and their ends lie 11 bases apart. From the germline V gene, CDR1 is SGHRS and CDR2 is YFSETQ. The CDR3 covers 12 residues, taking in both the cysteine and the phenylalanine. The retained sequence is limited to the CDR3, 36 bases, with the frame set at the first base. Where the CDR3 stops, the reference TRBV5-1 and TRBJ2-5 genes take over; the full variable domain is KAGVTQTPRYLIKTRGQQVTLSCSPISGHRSVSWYQQTPGQGLQFLFEYFSETQRNKGNFPGRFSGRQFSNSRSEMNVSTLELGDSALYLCASSGAFRTQYFGPGTRLLVL.